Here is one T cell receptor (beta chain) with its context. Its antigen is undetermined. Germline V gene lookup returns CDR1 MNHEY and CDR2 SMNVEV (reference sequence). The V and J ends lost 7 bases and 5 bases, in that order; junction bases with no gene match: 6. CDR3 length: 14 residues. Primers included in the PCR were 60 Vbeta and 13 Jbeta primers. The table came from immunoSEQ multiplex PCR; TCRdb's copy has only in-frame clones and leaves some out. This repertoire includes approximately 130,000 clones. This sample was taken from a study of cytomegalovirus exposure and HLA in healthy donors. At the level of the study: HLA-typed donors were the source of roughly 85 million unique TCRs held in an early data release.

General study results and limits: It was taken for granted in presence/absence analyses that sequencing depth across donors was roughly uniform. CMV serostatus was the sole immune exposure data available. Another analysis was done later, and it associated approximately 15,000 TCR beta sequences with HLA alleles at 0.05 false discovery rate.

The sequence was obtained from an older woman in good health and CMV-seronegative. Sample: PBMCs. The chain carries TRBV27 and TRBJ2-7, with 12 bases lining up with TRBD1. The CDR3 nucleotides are TGTGCCAGCAAACCCCGGGACAGGGGGCACGAGCAGTACTTC. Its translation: CASKPRDRGHEQYF.